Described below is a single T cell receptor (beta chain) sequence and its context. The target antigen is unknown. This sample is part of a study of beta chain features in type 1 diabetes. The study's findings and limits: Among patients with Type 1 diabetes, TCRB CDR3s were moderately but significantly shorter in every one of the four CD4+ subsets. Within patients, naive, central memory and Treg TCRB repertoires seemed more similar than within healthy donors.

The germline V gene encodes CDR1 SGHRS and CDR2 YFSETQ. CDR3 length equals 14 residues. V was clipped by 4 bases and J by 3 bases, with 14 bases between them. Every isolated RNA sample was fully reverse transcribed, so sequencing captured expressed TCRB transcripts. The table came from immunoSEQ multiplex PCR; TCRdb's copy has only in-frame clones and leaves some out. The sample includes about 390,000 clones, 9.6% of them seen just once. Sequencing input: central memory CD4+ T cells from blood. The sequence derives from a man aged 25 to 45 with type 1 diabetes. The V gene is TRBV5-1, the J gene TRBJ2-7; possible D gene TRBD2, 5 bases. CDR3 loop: CASSPSGLGYEQYF. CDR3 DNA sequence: TGCGCCAGCAGCCCGAGCGGACTCGGCTACGAGCAGTACTTC. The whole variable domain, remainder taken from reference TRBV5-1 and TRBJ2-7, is KAGVTQTPRYLIKTRGQQVTLSCSPISGHRSVSWYQQTPGQGLQFLFEYFSETQRNKGNFPGRFSGRQFSNSRSEMNVSTLELGDSALYLCASSPSGLGYEQYFGPGTRLTVT.